This T cell receptor (beta chain) comes out of a study of T cells after yellow fever vaccination. Study observations and caveats: Abundant clonotypes from the bulk population could contaminate FACS-sorted repertoires. Researchers report a weaker secondary response that nonetheless peaked faster, day 5 versus 15. Reappearance after the booster was seen for most primary-vaccination clones, at approximately 97% CD4 and roughly 90% CD8.

MiXCR was run by TCRdb on the 5' RACE reads, yielding one entry per CDR3 protein. The table includes about 320,000 distinct CDR3 sequences, about 10% detected once. The V end was cut by 2 bases, the J end by 4 bases, with 11 bases between. The CDR3 runs 14 residues. The germline V gene has CDR1 SGHKS and CDR2 YYEKEE (reference sequence). This clonotype was observed a few times. What it recognizes is unknown. The sequence was collected from a man younger than 35 who received the YFV17D yellow fever vaccine. Sequencing used CD4+ T cells sorted from PBMCs, obtained 45 days after the yellow fever booster vaccination. The genes are TRBV5-5 and TRBJ2-3; D perhaps matches TRBD2 (6 bases). CDR3: CASSFGGAPDTQYF. The CDR3 DNA reads TGTGCCAGCAGCTTTGGCGGGGCCCCAGATACGCAGTATTTT.